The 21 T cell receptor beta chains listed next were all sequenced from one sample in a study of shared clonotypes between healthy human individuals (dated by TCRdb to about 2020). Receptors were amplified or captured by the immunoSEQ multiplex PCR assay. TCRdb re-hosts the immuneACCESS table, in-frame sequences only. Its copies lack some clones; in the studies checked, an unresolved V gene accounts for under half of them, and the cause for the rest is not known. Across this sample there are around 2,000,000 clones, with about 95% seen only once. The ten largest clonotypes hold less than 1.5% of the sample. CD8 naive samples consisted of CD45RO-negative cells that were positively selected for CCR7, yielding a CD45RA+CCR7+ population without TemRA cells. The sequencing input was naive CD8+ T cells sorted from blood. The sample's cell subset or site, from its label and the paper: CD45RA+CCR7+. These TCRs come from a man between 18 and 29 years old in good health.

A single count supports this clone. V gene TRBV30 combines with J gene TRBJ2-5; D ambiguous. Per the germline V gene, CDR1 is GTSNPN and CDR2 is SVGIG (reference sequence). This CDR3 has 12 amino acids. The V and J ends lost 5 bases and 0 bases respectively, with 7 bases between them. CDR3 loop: CAWGQYQETQYF. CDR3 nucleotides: TGTGCCTGGGGCCAGTACCAAGAGACCCAGTACTTC.

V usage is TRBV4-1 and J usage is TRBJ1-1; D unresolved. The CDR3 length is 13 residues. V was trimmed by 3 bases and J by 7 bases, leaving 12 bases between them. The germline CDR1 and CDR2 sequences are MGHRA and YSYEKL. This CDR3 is CASSHEWVDEAFF. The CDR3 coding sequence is TGCGCCAGCAGCCACGAATGGGTCGATGAAGCTTTCTTT.

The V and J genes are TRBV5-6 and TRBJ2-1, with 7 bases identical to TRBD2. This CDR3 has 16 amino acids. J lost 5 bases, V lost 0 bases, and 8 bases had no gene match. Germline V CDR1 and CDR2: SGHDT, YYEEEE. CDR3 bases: TGTGCCAGCAGCTTGGAAGCTGGACTAGTCAACAATGAGCAGTTCTTC. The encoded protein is CASSLEAGLVNNEQFF.

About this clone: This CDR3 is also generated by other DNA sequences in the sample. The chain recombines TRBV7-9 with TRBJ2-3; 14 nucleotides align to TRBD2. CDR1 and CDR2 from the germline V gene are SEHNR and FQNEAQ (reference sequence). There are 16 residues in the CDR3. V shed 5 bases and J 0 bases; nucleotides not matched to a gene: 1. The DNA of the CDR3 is TGTGCCAGCAGCAGGACTAGCGGGGGGAGCACAGATACGCAGTATTTT. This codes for CASSRTSGGSTDTQYF.

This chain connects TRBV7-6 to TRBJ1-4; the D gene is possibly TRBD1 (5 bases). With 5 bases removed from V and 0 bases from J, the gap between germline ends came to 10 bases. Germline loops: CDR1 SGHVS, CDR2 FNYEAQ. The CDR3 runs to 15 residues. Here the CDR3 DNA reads TGTGCCAGCAGCCTGGGACCCTCAACTAATGAAAAACTGTTTTTT. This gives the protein CASSLGPSTNEKLFF.

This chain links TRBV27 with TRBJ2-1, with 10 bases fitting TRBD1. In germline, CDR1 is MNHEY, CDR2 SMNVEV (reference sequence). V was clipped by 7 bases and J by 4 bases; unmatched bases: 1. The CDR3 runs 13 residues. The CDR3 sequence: CASMDRGYNEQFF. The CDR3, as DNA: TGTGCCAGCATGGACAGGGGGTACAATGAGCAGTTCTTC.

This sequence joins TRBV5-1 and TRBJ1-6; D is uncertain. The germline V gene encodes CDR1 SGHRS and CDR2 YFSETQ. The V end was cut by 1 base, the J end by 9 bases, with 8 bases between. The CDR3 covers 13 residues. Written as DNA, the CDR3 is TGCGCCAGCAGCTTGAATGGGGTTTCACCCCTCCACTTT. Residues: CASSLNGVSPLHF.

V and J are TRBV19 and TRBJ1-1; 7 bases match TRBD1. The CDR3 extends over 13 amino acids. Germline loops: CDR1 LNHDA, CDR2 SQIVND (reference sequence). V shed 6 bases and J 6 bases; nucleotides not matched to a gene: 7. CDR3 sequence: CASRTQGLAEAFF. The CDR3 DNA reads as TGTGCCAGTAGAACACAGGGGTTGGCTGAAGCTTTCTTT.

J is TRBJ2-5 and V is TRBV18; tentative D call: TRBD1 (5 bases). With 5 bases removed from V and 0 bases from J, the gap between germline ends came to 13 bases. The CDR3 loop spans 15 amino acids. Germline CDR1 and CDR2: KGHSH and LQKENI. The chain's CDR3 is CASSGVDSHQETQYF. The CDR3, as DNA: TGTGCCAGCTCAGGCGTCGACAGTCACCAAGAGACCCAGTACTTC. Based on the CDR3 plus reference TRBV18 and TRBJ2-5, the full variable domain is NAGVMQNPRHLVRRRGQEARLRCSPMKGHSHVYWYRQLPEEGLKFMVYLQKENIIDESGMPKERFSAEFPKEGPSILRIQQVVRGDSAAYFCASSGVDSHQETQYFGPGTRLLVL.

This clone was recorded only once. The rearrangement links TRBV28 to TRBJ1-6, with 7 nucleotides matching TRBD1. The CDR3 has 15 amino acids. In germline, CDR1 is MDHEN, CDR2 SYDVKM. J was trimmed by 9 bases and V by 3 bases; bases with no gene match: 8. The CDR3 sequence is CASSFSTGFSSPLHF. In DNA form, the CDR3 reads TGTGCCAGCAGTTTCTCGACAGGGTTTAGTTCACCCCTCCACTTT.

The CDR3 region has the DNA TGTGCCTCAAGACTAGTTTTAACCTACGAGCAGTACTTC. Its translation is CASRLVLTYEQYF. The V call is TRBV9, the J call TRBJ2-7; D possibly corresponds to TRBD2 (6 bases). This CDR3 comprises 13 residues. V was shortened by 10 bases and J by 2 bases, with 16 bases between the two germline ends. Germline V lookup: CDR1 SGDLS, CDR2 YYNGEE.

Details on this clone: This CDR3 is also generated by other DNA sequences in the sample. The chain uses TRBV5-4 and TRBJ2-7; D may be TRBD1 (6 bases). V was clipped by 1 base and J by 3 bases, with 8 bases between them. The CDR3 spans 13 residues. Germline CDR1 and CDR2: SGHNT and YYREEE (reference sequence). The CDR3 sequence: CASSLTGSYEQYF. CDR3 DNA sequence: TGTGCCAGCAGCTTGACAGGGAGCTACGAGCAGTACTTC. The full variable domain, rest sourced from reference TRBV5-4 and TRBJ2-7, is ETGVTQSPTHLIKTRGQQVTLRCSSQSGHNTVSWYQQALGQGPQFIFQYYREEENGRGNFPPRFSGLQFPNYSSELNVNALELDDSALYLCASSLTGSYEQYFGPGTRLTVT.

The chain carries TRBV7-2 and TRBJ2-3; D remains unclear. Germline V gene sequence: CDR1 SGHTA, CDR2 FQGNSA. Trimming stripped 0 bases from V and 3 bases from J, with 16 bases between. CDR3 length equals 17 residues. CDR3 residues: CASSLADLWVGTDTQYF. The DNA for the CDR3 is TGTGCCAGCAGCTTAGCGGATCTCTGGGTAGGAACAGATACGCAGTATTTT.

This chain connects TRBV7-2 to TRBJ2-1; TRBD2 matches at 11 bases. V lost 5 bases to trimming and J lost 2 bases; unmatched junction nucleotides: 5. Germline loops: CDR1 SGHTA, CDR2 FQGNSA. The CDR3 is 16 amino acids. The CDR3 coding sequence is TGTGCCAGCAGCCGGCTAGCGGGGGGACCCTACAATGAGCAGTTCTTC. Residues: CASSRLAGGPYNEQFF. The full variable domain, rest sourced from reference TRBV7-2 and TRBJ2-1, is GAGVSQSPSNKVTEKGKDVELRCDPISGHTALYWYRQSLGQGLEFLIYFQGNSAPDKSGLPSDRFSAERTGGSVSTLTIQRTQQEDSAVYLCASSRLAGGPYNEQFFGPGTRLTVL.

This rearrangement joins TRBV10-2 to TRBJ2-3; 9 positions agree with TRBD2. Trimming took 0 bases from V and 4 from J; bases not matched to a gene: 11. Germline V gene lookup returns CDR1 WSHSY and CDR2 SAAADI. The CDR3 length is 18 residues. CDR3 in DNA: TGCGCCAGCAGTGAGTCTGCATATAGCGGGAGCGCCCCAGATACGCAGTATTTT. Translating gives CASSESAYSGSAPDTQYF.

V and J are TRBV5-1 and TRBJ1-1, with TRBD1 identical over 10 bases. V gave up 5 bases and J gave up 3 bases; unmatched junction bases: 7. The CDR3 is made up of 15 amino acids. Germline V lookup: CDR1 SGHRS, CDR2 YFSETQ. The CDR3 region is CASSLRQGAYTEAFF. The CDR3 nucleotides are TGCGCCAGCAGTCTTCGACAGGGGGCGTACACTGAAGCTTTCTTT.

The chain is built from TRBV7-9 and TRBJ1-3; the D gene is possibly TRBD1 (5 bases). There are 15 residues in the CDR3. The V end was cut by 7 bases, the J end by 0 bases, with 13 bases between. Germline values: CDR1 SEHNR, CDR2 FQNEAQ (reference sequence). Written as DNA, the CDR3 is TGTGCCAGCACCGGGGGGGTTCTCTCTGGAAACACCATATATTTT. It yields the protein CASTGGVLSGNTIYF.

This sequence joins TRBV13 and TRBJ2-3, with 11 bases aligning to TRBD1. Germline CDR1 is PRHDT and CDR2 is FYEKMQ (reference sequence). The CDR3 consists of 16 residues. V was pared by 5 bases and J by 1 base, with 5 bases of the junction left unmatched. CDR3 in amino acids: CASSNPGQGGTDTQYF. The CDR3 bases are TGTGCCAGCAGCAACCCGGGACAGGGGGGCACAGATACGCAGTATTTT. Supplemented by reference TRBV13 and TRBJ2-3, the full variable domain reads AAGVIQSPRHLIKEKRETATLKCYPIPRHDTVYWYQQGPGQDPQFLISFYEKMQSDKGSIPDRFSAQQFSDYHSELNMSSLELGDSALYFCASSNPGQGGTDTQYFGPGTRLTVL.

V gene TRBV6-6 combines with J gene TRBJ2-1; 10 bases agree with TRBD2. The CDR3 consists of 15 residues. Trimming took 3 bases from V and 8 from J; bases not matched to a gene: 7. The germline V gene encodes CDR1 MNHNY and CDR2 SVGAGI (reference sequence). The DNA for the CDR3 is TGTGCCAGCAGTTATCGTCTAGCGGGAGTATATGAGCAGTTCTTC. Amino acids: CASSYRLAGVYEQFF.

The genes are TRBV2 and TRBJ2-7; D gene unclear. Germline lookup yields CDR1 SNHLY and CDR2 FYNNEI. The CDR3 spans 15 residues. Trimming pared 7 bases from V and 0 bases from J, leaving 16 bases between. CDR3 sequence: CASTLGRTGSYEQYF. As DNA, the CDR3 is TGTGCCAGCACCCTCGGACGGACGGGCTCCTACGAGCAGTACTTC.

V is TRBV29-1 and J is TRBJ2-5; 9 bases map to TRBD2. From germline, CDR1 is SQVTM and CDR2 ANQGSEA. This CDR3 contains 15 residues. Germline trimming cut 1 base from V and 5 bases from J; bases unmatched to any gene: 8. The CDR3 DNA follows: TGCAGCGTTGAAGCCCTAGCGGGATTAGGGGAGACCCAGTACTTC. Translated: CSVEALAGLGETQYF. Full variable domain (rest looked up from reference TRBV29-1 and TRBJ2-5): SAVISQKPSRDICQRGTSLTIQCQVDSQVTMMFWYRQQPGQSLTLIATANQGSEATYESGFVIDKFPISRPNLTFSTLTVSNMSPEDSSIYLCSVEALAGLGETQYFGPGTRLLVL.